Each of the 18 T cell receptor beta chains below was sequenced from the same sample in a study of blood T cells in healthy people across ages. A J-beta primer mix and a sample-barcoded 5' primer were used in a second PCR of roughly 7 to 12 cycles. TCRdb used MiXCR to reprocess the 5' RACE reads, holding one entry per CDR3 protein. The data contain roughly 1,000,000 distinct CDR3 sequences, under 30% of them seen just once; the ten biggest clones take up around 0.75%. This same sample was also part of a study on T cells of mothers and their children.

Sequenced material: blood. These TCRs come from a girl aged 2-15 years in good health.

This chain uses TRBV2 with TRBJ2-3; D is unresolved. The CDR3 length is 17 residues. Per the germline V gene, CDR1 is SNHLY and CDR2 is FYNNEI. Trimming took off 0 bases at V and 0 bases at J, with 13 bases between the two ends. The DNA of the CDR3 is TGTGCCAGCAGTGAAGCTTCGCTATACTCTAGCACAGATACGCAGTATTTT. Translation: CASSEASLYSSTDTQYF.

This clonotype was detected only a few times. This chain uses TRBV7-2 with TRBJ2-1; weak D call: TRBD1 (6 bases). Judging by the DNA end, TRBJ2-5 fits better; the J call may be wrong. This CDR3 has 11 amino acids. The germline V gene encodes CDR1 SGHTA and CDR2 FQGNSA. The CDR3 nucleotides are TGTGCCAGCAGCTTAGCGACAGGCCAGTACTTC. Translation: CASSLATGQYF.

This clonotype came up a few times. CDR3 amino acids: CASTPGGSATNEKLFF. CDR3 DNA sequence: TGTGCCAGCACTCCTGGGGGCAGCGCAACTAATGAAAAACTGTTTTTT. This rearrangement joins TRBV25-1 to TRBJ1-4; D may be TRBD1 (6 bases). Trimming took 7 bases from V and 0 from J, leaving 15 bases between them. From germline, CDR1 is MGHDK and CDR2 SYGVNS. CDR3 size: 16 residues. Filled out from reference TRBV25-1 and TRBJ1-4, the complete variable domain reads EADIYQTPRYLVIGTGKKITLECSQTMGHDKMYWYQQDPGMELHLIHYSYGVNSTEKGDLSSESTVSRIRTEHFPLTLESARPSHTSQYLCASTPGGSATNEKLFFGSGTQLSVL.

The V and J genes are TRBV7-2 and TRBJ2-7; D gene ambiguous. The J call may be mistaken, given a closer DNA end match to TRBJ2-1. The CDR3 is 15 amino acids. The germline V gene encodes CDR1 SGHTA and CDR2 FQGNSA. The CDR3 reads CASSLDALTYNEQFF. The CDR3 DNA reads TGTGCCAGCAGCTTAGATGCGCTAACGTACAATGAGCAGTTCTTC.

The V call is TRBV6-1, the J call TRBJ2-3; TRBD2 might be the D (7 bases). Germline V gene lookup returns CDR1 MNHNS and CDR2 SASEGT. The CDR3 length is 15 residues. Trimming cost V 4 bases and J 6 bases, with 17 bases left between them. The CDR3 nucleotides are TGTGCCAGCAGTGCTGGGGGGGGGCGCGAGGATACGCAGTATTTT. Its protein is CASSAGGGREDTQYF.

A few counts support this clonotype. This rearrangement joins TRBV5-1 to TRBJ2-5, with 8 bases identical to TRBD1. The ends lost 0 bases at V and 4 bases at J; junction bases unmatched: 11. Germline V gene data show CDR1 as SGHRS and CDR2 as YFSETQ. This CDR3 contains 17 residues. The CDR3 here is CASSLGVSDRERETQYF. The DNA of the CDR3 is TGCGCCAGCAGCTTGGGAGTATCGGACAGGGAAAGAGAGACCCAGTACTTC.

This clonotype was seen only once. V and J are TRBV6-6 and TRBJ1-1; D not resolved. From germline, CDR1 is MNHNY and CDR2 SVGAGI (reference sequence). V dropped 5 bases and J dropped 6 bases, with 10 bases sitting between them. The CDR3 is 12 residues long. The CDR3 region has the DNA TGTGCCAGCAGTACCCGACTGGCTGAAGCTTTCTTT. It codes for CASSTRLAEAFF.

As regards this clonotype: Lacking the conserved final phenylalanine or tryptophan, this CDR3 likely reflects a read error. This chain links TRBV12-3 or TRBV12-4 with TRBJ2-6; D unresolved. The CDR3 totals 13 residues. The V end was cut by 3 bases, the J end by 4 bases, with 4 bases between. CDR3 DNA sequence: TGTGCCAGCAGTTTCGCGGGGGCCAACGTCCTGACTGTC. This gives the protein CASSFAGANVLTV.

A note on this clonotype: At one end the junction does not follow the germline gene, possibly because of a read error. This chain links TRBV7-9 with TRBJ2-5; TRBD2 matches 14 bases. Germline lookup yields CDR1 SEHNR and CDR2 FQNEAQ (reference sequence). The CDR3 has 13 amino acids. The CDR3, as DNA: TGTGCCAGCAGCTGGACTAGCGGGGGGTTCGGGACCTTC. It encodes CASSWTSGGFGTF.

The J gene is TRBJ2-1, the V gene TRBV2; D unresolved. In germline, CDR1 is SNHLY, CDR2 FYNNEI. The CDR3 extends over 12 amino acids. With 4 bases removed from V and 8 bases from J, the gap between germline ends came to 9 bases. The CDR3 loop is CASSVAVYEQFF. The CDR3 nucleotides are TGTGCCAGCAGTGTCGCGGTCTATGAGCAGTTCTTC.

The chain employs TRBV20-1 and TRBJ2-5, with a possible D match to TRBD1 (5 bases). Trimming pared 5 bases from V and 0 bases from J, leaving 13 bases between. The CDR3 contains 14 residues. From germline, CDR1 is DFQATT and CDR2 SNEGSKA (reference sequence). CDR3 protein: CSAAVPDNQETQYF. The CDR3 DNA is TGCAGTGCTGCCGTGCCGGACAACCAAGAGACCCAGTACTTC.

This clonotype was observed a handful of times. The V and J genes are TRBV4-3 and TRBJ2-1, with a tentative D call TRBD1 (6 bases). Trimming took 0 bases from V and 7 from J, leaving 10 bases between them. The CDR3 has 14 residues. CDR1 and CDR2 from the germline V gene are LGHNA and YSLEER. CDR3 sequence reads: CASSQDQGWNEQFF. The CDR3, as DNA: TGCGCCAGCAGCCAAGATCAGGGGTGGAATGAGCAGTTCTTC.

J is TRBJ2-5 and V is TRBV3-1; 7 bases align to TRBD1. This CDR3 has 13 amino acids. J lost 5 bases, V lost 10 bases, and 10 bases had no gene match. From germline, CDR1 is LGHDT and CDR2 YNNKEL (reference sequence). The CDR3 region has the DNA TGTGCCACCCAGGGAGACAGGGTTGAGACCCAGTACTTC. Amino acid sequence: CATQGDRVETQYF.

Concerning this clonotype: The CDR3 does not end in the conserved phenylalanine or tryptophan, so this is likely a read error. The chain employs TRBV20-1 and TRBJ1-4; maybe TRBD1 (5 bases). V lost 5 bases, J lost 4 bases, and 11 bases lay in between. Per the germline V gene, CDR1 is DFQATT and CDR2 is SNEGSKA (reference sequence). This CDR3 spans 13 amino acids. The CDR3 sequence is CSASDSFNEKLFL. CDR3 nucleotide sequence: TGCAGTGCTTCAGACAGCTTTAATGAAAAACTGTTTCTT.

This clonotype came up a few times. V is TRBV19 and J is TRBJ2-6, with a possible D match to TRBD1 (6 bases). This CDR3 comprises 16 residues. Germline CDR1 reads LNHDA; CDR2 reads SQIVND (reference sequence). V shed 5 bases and J shed 4 bases, with 15 bases lying between them. Here the CDR3 reads CASSLLQGSGANVLTF. The CDR3 nucleotides are TGTGCCAGTAGTCTACTCCAGGGGTCCGGGGCCAACGTCCTGACTTTC.

The gene calls are TRBV28 and TRBJ1-1, with D possibly matching TRBD1 (5 bases). The germline gives CDR1 MDHEN, CDR2 SYDVKM. The CDR3 loop spans 11 amino acids. Deletions cut 4 bases from V and 7 bases from J, with 7 bases between. The CDR3: CASSWGFEAFF. The DNA for the CDR3 is TGTGCCAGCAGTTGGGGGTTTGAAGCTTTCTTT.

As for this clonotype: A read error may explain this, as a much larger clone is one base away. This chain uses TRBV29-1 with TRBJ2-1; the D is unclear. The CDR3 runs 13 residues. Germline CDR1 SQVTM, CDR2 ANQGSEA. The V end lost 4 bases, the J end lost 2 bases, and 9 bases lay between the germline ends. The CDR3 sequence is CSVVVFTYNEQFF. DNA of the CDR3: TGCAGCGTTGTGGTTTTTACCTACAATGAGCAGTTCTTC.

This clonotype has at least ten counts. V gene TRBV5-5 combines with J gene TRBJ2-5; TRBD2 matches at 10 bases. The CDR3 runs 15 residues. The trim removed 4 bases at V and 0 bases at J, leaving 3 bases unmatched. Per the germline V gene, CDR1 is SGHKS and CDR2 is YYEKEE (reference sequence). The CDR3 sequence: CASSPGLADQETQYF. The CDR3 DNA follows: TGTGCCAGCAGCCCCGGACTAGCGGACCAAGAGACCCAGTACTTC. Full variable domain (outside the CDR3, taken from reference TRBV5-5 and TRBJ2-5): DAGVTQSPTHLIKTRGQQVTLRCSPISGHKSVSWYQQVLGQGPQFIFQYYEKEERGRGNFPDRFSARQFPNYSSELNVNALLLGDSALYLCASSPGLADQETQYFGPGTRLLVL.